Included here is one T cell receptor (beta chain) sequence, with context. Its specificity is unknown. Every patient had relapsed following autologous stem cell transplantation, and cohorts differed in brentuximab vedotin exposure. Magnetic negative selection served to purify CD4+ T cells out of PBMCs that had been thawed. Best responses fell into complete response, partial response or progressive disease. The assay was immunoSEQ multiplex PCR, and TCRdb's table has in-frame clones only and misses some. The sample carries tens of thousands of clones, roughly 84% recorded once. This entry belongs to a study of PD-1 blockade in classical Hodgkin lymphoma. At the level of the study: The study gave patients nivolumab 3 mg/kg intravenously every 2 weeks.

General study points: Healthy donors were reported to have higher baseline TCR diversity than newly diagnosed patients. The study found that TCR diversity rose significantly by C4D1 in CD4+ but not CD8+ cells.

CDR1 and CDR2 (germline): KGHSH, LQKENI. V shed 8 bases and J shed 0 bases, with 17 bases lying between them. The CDR3 has 16 residues. The TCR originated in a human donor with classical Hodgkin lymphoma. The rearrangement links TRBV18 to TRBJ2-1; D is perhaps TRBD1 or TRBD2 (5 bases each). Source: CD4+ T cells from blood, taken at baseline. The DNA of the CDR3 is TGTGCCAGCCTTCCAGGGAGCAGTGACTCCTACAATGAGCAGTTCTTC. It specifies CASLPGSSDSYNEQFF.